The entry below gives a single TCR beta chain sequence along with its context. This clone was seen just once. Its antigen has not been determined. Nothing much larger sits one base from this clone, and base qualities are not available. This specimen comes from a study of T cell responses to AZD1222 COVID-19 vaccine (dated by TCRdb to about 2021). With regard to the full study: AZD1222 recipients with second doses at about 4 weeks or about 12 weeks were pooled, because spike-specific TCR depth and breadth did not differ between schedules. TCR sequencing was performed for 233 trial participants, of whom 200 to 210 were given two doses of AZD1222 and around 26 were given two doses of MenACWY control vaccine. Trial participants were enrolled by age into 18-55, 56-69 and 70-plus year subgroups, with around 150, 28 and 57 TCR-sequenced participants respectively. The paper as a whole reports these results and caveats: Nearly half of unique spike-specific TCRs reportedly recognized epitopes outside regions mutated in the B.1.351 and B.1.1.7 variants. In the small 56-69-year group, the increase in depth fell short of significance, most likely because of low power. Most participants were white British and females outnumbered males, and the authors suggested that clonal diversity may have been underestimated. Because no day 14 peak-response samples were available, the repertoires could be characterized only after the peak T cell response. Conclusions about previously exposed vaccinees were limited because only six AZD1222 recipients were SARS-CoV-2 seropositive at baseline. After two AZD1222 doses, both the breadth and the depth of spike-specific TCRs were significantly higher than at day 0 and than in MenACWY recipients. Vaccine-associated CD4 TCRs spanned the whole spike protein, with dominant responses in regions 160-218 and 743-854.

Per the publication, the time point label means: baseline before first vaccination. Vaccinee samples came from UK trials COV001 and COV002, including a single-blind randomized controlled phase 2/3 trial of AZD1222 (ChAdOx1 nCoV-19) in healthy adults. For TCRbeta chain sequencing, PBMC samples from trial participants were taken at day 0 and at day 28 after the second dose. From a lookup of the germline V gene, CDR1 and CDR2 are MNHEY and SVGAGI. The V and J ends are trimmed by 0 bases and 7 bases, leaving 10 bases between them. The CDR3 runs 14 amino acids, cysteine and phenylalanine included. Kept here is only the CDR3 DNA, which spans 42 bases and is read in frame from base 1. The CDR3 regions of human TCRbeta chains were subjected to immunosequencing. The paper's data handling went like this. Repertoire TCRs were matched against a reference library of SARS-CoV-2-specific TCRs generated with the MIRA antigen-specificity platform. Breadth was defined as the fraction of unique TCRs that were SARS-CoV-2-associated, and depth was defined as the fraction of total T cells that were SARS-CoV-2-associated. Each spike-specific TCR was assigned to its reactive spike region and to a CD4 or CD8 class using the MIRA data. Log10-transformed breadth and depth values were compared by one-way ANOVA with Sidak's multiple comparisons tests. What TCRdb holds here is the immuneACCESS table cut down to in-frame rearrangements. Part of the clones is not present; checked against another copy, under half of the missing clones reflect an unresolved V gene, and the others are unexplained. That table furnishes V, J and clone size, whereas the DNA furnished D and trimming. The sample table records about 100,000 clones; 85% to 95% of these occur just once. The top ten clonotypes cover roughly 1.7% of the sample.

The clonotype was recovered from an adult in good health. The specimen was peripheral blood, collected on day 0 of AZD1222 vaccination. The chain uses TRBV6-5 and TRBJ1-5; the D gene cannot be resolved reliably. The nucleotide sequence reads as follows: TGTGCCAGCAGTTACTCGAGTTTATACCAGCCCCAGCATTTT. It specifies CASSYSSLYQPQHF.